A selection of T cell receptor beta chains follows, all from one sample in a study of Graves' ophthalmopathy and Graves' hyperthyroidism. TCRdb re-called the multiplex PCR reads with MiXCR, one entry per CDR3 protein. The repertoire holds 500,000 to 700,000 distinct CDR3 sequences, with 35% to 40% as singletons. Sequencing was done on a sample of peripheral blood or thyroid tissue (not recorded which). The receptor set was obtained from an adult man with Graves' hyperthyroidism. Each CDR3 is given with its conserved first and last residue. Fields, in order: D gene, clone size, J gene, V gene, CDR3 protein, CDR3 DNA. D genes are given only for firm matches. The size field is filled for only some rows; it gives once, few, many or a size class.

D: .; size: .; J: TRBJ1-1; V: TRBV7-8; CDR3: CAWSVSPPLGNTEAFF; DNA: TGTGCCTGGAGTGTTTCCCCCCCTCTCGGGAACACTGAAGCTTTCTTT
D: TRBD2; size: many; J: TRBJ2-7; V: TRBV2; CDR3: CASSEEIAGASYEQYF; DNA: TGTGCCAGCAGTGAGGAGATAGCGGGAGCCTCCTACGAGCAGTACTTC
D: .; size: many; J: TRBJ1-5; V: TRBV7-8; CDR3: CASSLSGLGSNQPQHF; DNA: TGTGCCAGCAGCTTATCAGGGTTGGGGAGCAATCAGCCCCAGCATTTT
D: TRBD1; size: few; J: TRBJ2-5; V: TRBV5-1; CDR3: CASSSSQGAGETQYF; DNA: TGCGCCAGCAGCTCCTCACAGGGGGCGGGGGAGACCCAGTACTTC
D: .; size: many; J: TRBJ2-5; V: TRBV5-1; CDR3: CASSAGDSYQETQYF; DNA: TGCGCCAGCAGCGCCGGAGACAGCTACCAAGAGACCCAGTACTTC
D: .; size: many; J: TRBJ2-2; V: TRBV2; CDR3: CASTTQPLPPTGELFF; DNA: TGTGCCAGCACCACACAGCCGCTCCCGCCCACCGGGGAGCTGTTTTTT
D: TRBD2; size: many; J: TRBJ2-5; V: TRBV24-1; CDR3: CATSDPREEQETQYF; DNA: TGTGCCACCAGTGACCCCCGGGAGGAGCAAGAGACCCAGTACTTC
D: .; size: many; J: TRBJ1-2; V: TRBV7-8; CDR3: CASSLLSGDNYGYTF; DNA: TGTGCCAGCAGCTTGCTCTCGGGGGACAACTATGGCTACACCTTC
D: .; size: many; J: TRBJ1-2; V: TRBV5-8; CDR3: CASSSLLREGVTYGYTF; DNA: TGTGCCAGCAGCTCCCTCCTCCGGGAGGGGGTTACCTATGGCTACACCTTC
D: TRBD1; size: .; J: TRBJ1-2; V: TRBV7-2; CDR3: CASSLGGTGAGNTF; DNA: TGTGCCAGCAGCTTAGGGGGTACAGGGGCTGGAAACACCTTC
D: .; size: .; J: TRBJ1-6; V: TRBV6-1; CDR3: CASSESRKSYNSPLHF; DNA: TGTGCCAGCAGTGAATCGCGGAAATCCTATAATTCACCCCTCCACTTT
D: .; size: .; J: TRBJ2-1; V: TRBV5-1; CDR3: CASSLDPDPTGEQFF; DNA: TGCGCCAGCAGCTTGGACCCGGATCCAACAGGGGAGCAGTTCTTC
D: TRBD2; size: many; J: TRBJ2-7; V: TRBV29-1; CDR3: CSVGASGTNEQYF; DNA: TGCAGCGTTGGAGCTAGCGGGACAAACGAGCAGTACTTC
D: TRBD1; size: .; J: TRBJ2-7; V: TRBV7-2; CDR3: CASSLAQGAYNEQYF; DNA: TGTGCCAGCAGCTTAGCCCAGGGGGCATATAACGAGCAGTACTTC
D: .; size: many; J: TRBJ1-2; V: TRBV5-1; CDR3: CASSATNYGYTF; DNA: TGCGCCAGCAGCGCGACAAACTATGGCTACACCTTC
D: TRBD1; size: many; J: TRBJ2-7; V: TRBV14; CDR3: CASSQEPRTGGYEQYF; DNA: TGTGCCAGCAGCCAAGAACCGCGGACAGGGGGTTACGAGCAGTACTTC
D: .; size: few; J: TRBJ2-7; V: TRBV12-3/TRBV12-4; CDR3: CASSLKISAEQYF; DNA: TGTGCCAGCAGTTTGAAGATCTCAGCCGAGCAGTACTTC
D: .; size: .; J: TRBJ2-6; V: TRBV11-3; CDR3: CASSLVTPSGANVMTF; DNA: TGTGCCAGCAGCTTAGTGACGCCCTCTGGGGCCAACGTCATGACTTTC
D: .; size: many; J: TRBJ2-7; V: TRBV5-1; CDR3: CASSVNRETKQYF; DNA: TGCGCCAGCAGCGTGAACAGGGAGACGAAGCAGTACTTC
D: .; size: many; J: TRBJ2-2; V: TRBV11-2; CDR3: CASSLEFAGPSLELFF; DNA: TGTGCCAGCAGCTTAGAATTTGCAGGGCCATCCTTGGAGCTGTTTTTT
D: .; size: .; J: TRBJ1-2; V: TRBV6-1; CDR3: CASSDGRWGDYGYTF; DNA: TGTGCCAGCAGTGACGGCCGCTGGGGGGACTATGGCTACACCTTC
D: .; size: many; J: TRBJ1-5; V: TRBV4-1; CDR3: CASSQAWAGRGNQPQHF; DNA: TGCGCCAGCAGCCAAGCGTGGGCAGGGCGAGGGAATCAGCCCCAGCATTTT
D: .; size: many; J: TRBJ1-2; V: TRBV28; CDR3: CASSLGGQNYGYTF; DNA: TGTGCCAGCAGTTTAGGCGGACAGAACTATGGCTACACCTTC
D: .; size: many; J: TRBJ1-3; V: TRBV20-1; CDR3: CSARRPSSGNTIYF; DNA: TGCAGTGCTAGACGGCCCAGCTCTGGAAACACCATATATTTT
D: .; size: many; J: TRBJ1-2; V: TRBV9; CDR3: CASSVASQGVVNGYTF; DNA: TGTGCCAGCAGCGTAGCGAGTCAGGGAGTCGTGAATGGCTACACCTTC
D: .; size: many; J: TRBJ2-7; V: TRBV6-5; CDR3: CASSTGTGSSYEQYF; DNA: TGTGCCAGCAGCACCGGGACGGGCAGCTCCTACGAGCAGTACTTC
D: TRBD1; size: .; J: TRBJ1-5; V: TRBV29-1; CDR3: CSVAGTGGQPQHF; DNA: TGCAGCGTGGCCGGGACAGGGGGACAGCCCCAGCATTTT
D: TRBD1; size: few; J: TRBJ2-3; V: TRBV24-1; CDR3: CATSEPGQGGVKTDTQYF; DNA: TGTGCCACCAGTGAACCGGGACAGGGAGGTGTTAAAACAGATACGCAGTATTTT
D: .; size: .; J: TRBJ2-5; V: TRBV11-2; CDR3: CASSFSSWASSQETQYF; DNA: TGTGCCAGCAGCTTCAGTTCGTGGGCTAGCAGCCAAGAGACCCAGTACTTC
D: TRBD1; size: many; J: TRBJ2-7; V: TRBV3-1; CDR3: CASSPAAQGGYEQYF; DNA: TGTGCCAGCAGCCCAGCTGCACAGGGGGGCTACGAGCAGTACTTC
D: TRBD1; size: .; J: TRBJ2-7; V: TRBV19; CDR3: CASSISGGAYEQYF; DNA: TGTGCCAGTAGTATCTCAGGGGGAGCGTACGAGCAGTACTTC
D: TRBD1; size: .; J: TRBJ1-2; V: TRBV5-1; CDR3: CASSLPGQDGANYGYTF; DNA: TGCGCCAGCAGCTTACCGGGACAGGACGGGGCTAACTATGGCTACACCTTC
D: .; size: .; J: TRBJ1-2; V: TRBV29-1; CDR3: CSVSGRSGNYGYTF; DNA: TGCAGCGTTTCGGGACGCAGTGGAAACTATGGCTACACCTTC
D: TRBD1; size: .; J: TRBJ2-2; V: TRBV2; CDR3: CARDLGTGNTGELFF; DNA: TGTGCTAGAGATCTCGGGACAGGGAACACCGGGGAGCTGTTTTTT
D: .; size: many; J: TRBJ2-7; V: TRBV6-5; CDR3: CASSRTFSYEQYF; DNA: TGTGCCAGCAGTCGGACTTTCTCCTACGAGCAGTACTTC
D: TRBD1; size: .; J: TRBJ2-2; V: TRBV11-1; CDR3: CASSAQDRGAPGELLF; DNA: TGTGCCAGCAGCGCCCAGGACAGGGGGGCCCCCGGGGAGCTGCTTTTT
D: TRBD1; size: .; J: TRBJ1-2; V: TRBV6-5; CDR3: CAIRGQGVSYGYTF; DNA: TGTGCCATCAGAGGACAGGGGGTCTCCTATGGCTACACCTTC
D: .; size: .; J: TRBJ2-1; V: TRBV29-1; CDR3: CSVGVFNEQFF; DNA: TGCAGCGTGGGGGTTTTCAATGAGCAGTTCTTC
D: .; size: many; J: TRBJ1-2; V: TRBV7-2; CDR3: CASSHYTRVYTF; DNA: TGTGCCAGCAGCCACTACACCAGGGTCTACACCTTC
D: .; size: many; J: TRBJ2-7; V: TRBV20-1; CDR3: CSSPGETSYEQYF; DNA: TGCAGTTCACCAGGGGAAACCTCTTACGAGCAGTACTTC
D: TRBD2; size: few; J: TRBJ2-7; V: TRBV6-5; CDR3: CASNDLAGAHEQYF; DNA: TGTGCGAGCAACGACTTAGCGGGAGCCCACGAGCAGTACTTC
D: .; size: few; J: TRBJ1-1; V: TRBV4-1; CDR3: CASSQINTEAFF; DNA: TGCGCCAGCAGCCAGATTAATACTGAAGCTTTCTTT
D: .; size: many; J: TRBJ1-1; V: TRBV7-9; CDR3: CASSQDSATEAFF; DNA: TGTGCCAGCAGCCAGGACAGTGCCACTGAAGCTTTCTTT
D: TRBD1; size: many; J: TRBJ1-2; V: TRBV7-9; CDR3: CASSSVRDRAYGYTF; DNA: TGTGCCAGCAGCTCGGTACGGGACAGAGCCTATGGCTACACCTTC
D: .; size: .; J: TRBJ1-5; V: TRBV29-1; CDR3: CSSTGMGSNQPQHF; DNA: TGCAGCAGTACAGGGATGGGGAGCAATCAGCCCCAGCATTTT
D: TRBD1; size: .; J: TRBJ1-5; V: TRBV15; CDR3: CATSRVQGTEQETQHF; DNA: TGTGCCACCAGCAGAGTTCAGGGGACAGAGCAAGAGACCCAGCATTTT
D: .; size: many; J: TRBJ1-2; V: TRBV11-3; CDR3: CASSLGRGNYGYTF; DNA: TGTGCCAGCAGCTTGGGGCGGGGAAACTATGGCTACACCTTC
D: .; size: many; J: TRBJ2-5; V: TRBV3-1; CDR3: CASSQGQETQYF; DNA: TGTGCCAGCAGCCAAGGGCAAGAGACCCAGTACTTC
D: TRBD1; size: many; J: TRBJ1-2; V: TRBV6-5; CDR3: CATNPDRGPVGYTF; DNA: TGTGCCACCAACCCGGACAGGGGACCTGTGGGCTACACCTTC
D: .; size: .; J: TRBJ2-2; V: TRBV12-3/TRBV12-4; CDR3: CASSLNGGISNTGELFF; DNA: TGTGCCAGCAGTTTAAATGGTGGCATCTCGAACACCGGGGAGCTGTTTTTT
D: .; size: .; J: TRBJ2-7; V: TRBV7-2; CDR3: CASSQEGGTAYEQYF; DNA: TGTGCCAGCAGCCAAGAGGGTGGGACTGCCTACGAGCAGTACTTC
D: TRBD1; size: many; J: TRBJ1-1; V: TRBV19; CDR3: CASSDWTGGFWNTEAFF; DNA: TGTGCCAGTAGCGACTGGACAGGGGGCTTTTGGAACACTGAAGCTTTCTTT
D: .; size: .; J: TRBJ1-3; V: TRBV19; CDR3: CASSTNGAGNTIYF; DNA: TGTGCCAGTAGTACCAACGGGGCTGGAAACACCATATATTTT
D: TRBD1; size: .; J: TRBJ2-7; V: TRBV29-1; CDR3: CSVVSQGYEQYF; DNA: TGCAGCGTTGTATCACAGGGGTACGAGCAGTACTTC
D: .; size: many; J: TRBJ2-7; V: TRBV10-3; CDR3: CAIRTQGPGRSYEQYF; DNA: TGTGCCATCAGAACACAGGGCCCCGGTAGATCCTACGAGCAGTACTTC
D: .; size: many; J: TRBJ1-2; V: TRBV2; CDR3: CASSAADVGGYTF; DNA: TGTGCCAGCAGTGCAGCTGATGTAGGTGGCTACACCTTC
D: .; size: .; J: TRBJ1-4; V: TRBV7-2; CDR3: CASSPDGSNEKLFF; DNA: TGTGCCAGCAGCCCTGACGGCTCTAATGAAAAACTGTTTTTT
D: .; size: .; J: TRBJ2-7; V: TRBV5-1; CDR3: CASSVPPRGMRDEQYF; DNA: TGCGCCAGCAGTGTCCCCCCACGGGGGATGAGGGATGAGCAGTACTTC
D: .; size: once; J: TRBJ2-1; V: TRBV7-9; CDR3: CASSSAGSGYEQFF; DNA: TGTGCCAGCAGCTCGGCGGGTTCGGGTTATGAGCAGTTCTTC